What follows is one TCR beta chain and its context. Its antigen is as yet unknown. This CDR3 comprises 14 residues. CDR1 is SQVTM and CDR2 is ANQGSEA in the germline V gene. Deletions cut 3 bases from V and 0 bases from J, with 10 bases between. This entry belongs to a study of T cells in localized non-small cell lung cancer. Study-level findings and limits: A higher density of T cells in blood coincided with extended overall survival.

Using immunoSEQ multiplex PCR, the repertoire was profiled, and TCRdb retains in-frame clones only, with some absent. The repertoire holds about 1,200 clones, with 27% as singletons. The receptor's source is a female donor of 60 years or more with stage III squamous cell lung carcinoma. This chain uses TRBV29-1 with TRBJ2-3; D uncertain. This material consisted of lung tumor tissue, taken before any cancer treatment. The CDR3 region has the DNA TGCAGCGTTGAGACGGCAGAGAGCACAGATACGCAGTATTTT. Its translation is CSVETAESTDTQYF.